What follows describes a single T cell receptor beta chain. This clone was counted a single time. Its antigen remains undetermined. No per-base quality is available; no much larger clone lies one base away. The data were taken from a study of T cell responses to AZD1222 COVID-19 vaccine (dated by TCRdb to about 2021). Background on the whole study: Because spike-specific TCR depth and breadth did not differ between the two schedules, AZD1222 recipients who got a second dose at roughly 4 weeks were pooled with those who got a second dose at roughly 12 weeks. A total of 230 to 250 trial participants underwent TCR sequencing, of whom 207 had received two doses of AZD1222 and 26 had received two doses of the MenACWY control vaccine. Enrollment into the trials was organized by age into subgroups of 18-55, 56-69 and 70-plus years, and those subgroups contained approximately 160, 26 and 62 TCR-sequenced participants, respectively. Findings and caveats that apply to the study as a whole: Participants were mostly white British and included more females than males, and it was suggested by the authors that clonal diversity may have been underestimated. Conclusions about previously exposed vaccinees were limited because only a handful of AZD1222 recipients were SARS-CoV-2 seropositive at baseline. In the small 56-69-year group, the increase in depth fell short of significance, most likely because of low power. No day 14 peak-response samples were available, so repertoires were characterized only after the peak T cell response. Vaccine-associated CD4 TCRs spanned the whole spike protein, with dominant responses in regions 160-218 and 743-854. After two AZD1222 doses, spike-specific TCR breadth and depth were significantly higher than at day 0 and than in MenACWY recipients. Reportedly, close to half of the unique spike-specific TCRs recognized epitopes lying outside the regions that are mutated in the B.1.351 and B.1.1.7 variants.

The intended sense of this specimen's time point label: baseline before first vaccination. Vaccinee samples came from UK trials COV001 and COV002, including a single-blind randomized controlled phase 2/3 trial of AZD1222 (ChAdOx1 nCoV-19) in healthy adults. Trial participant PBMC samples were collected at day 0 and day 28 after the second dose for TCRbeta chain sequencing. The CDR3 regions of human TCRbeta chains were subjected to immunosequencing. Turning to the authors' computational methods: Repertoire TCRs were matched against a reference library of SARS-CoV-2-specific TCRs generated with the MIRA antigen-specificity platform. Breadth was defined as the fraction of unique TCRs that were SARS-CoV-2-associated. Depth was defined as the fraction of total T cells that were SARS-CoV-2-associated. Each spike-specific TCR was assigned to its reactive spike region and to a CD4 or CD8 class using the MIRA data. Log10-transformed breadth and depth values were compared by one-way ANOVA with Sidak's multiple comparisons tests. Here the immuneACCESS table is served through TCRdb, limited to in-frame sequences with V and J called. Missing clones are a known gap in these copies; in checked studies unresolved V genes cover under half, and the rest lacks a known reason. V, J and clone size derive from that table, while D and trimming were established from the DNA sequence. The sample table records 140,000 to 150,000 clones; approximately 94% of these occur just once. The top ten clones comprise approximately 2% of the sample.

The TCR sequence derives from an adult in good health. Specimen: peripheral blood, collected on day 0 of AZD1222 vaccination.

The DNA is TGTGCCAGCAGCTTACTGTTGGCTAGCGCATATGAGACCCAGTACTTC. Translated, it gives CASSLLLASAYETQYF. Recombination linked TRBV7-2 to TRBJ2-5, and the D gene may be TRBD2, 6 bases matching. Counted from cysteine to phenylalanine, this CDR3 has 16 amino acids. CDR3 DNA is the only sequence kept; it has 48 bases, read in frame from the first base. V is clipped by 2 bases and J by 5 bases, and the sequence between their germline boundaries is 18 bases long. Taken from the germline V gene, the CDR1 and CDR2 loops are SGHTA and FQGNSA.